This T cell receptor beta chain was recorded in a study of blood T cell repertoires in COVID-19. Profiling relied on immunoSEQ multiplex PCR, and the TCRdb table lists in-frame clones only, not all of them. The sample has about 180,000 clones, about nine tenths seen once. Material: peripheral blood. The sequence derives from a woman between 45 and 65 years old with acute or convalescent COVID-19.

The CDR3 sequence is CASSRGTGGEDEQFF. CDR3 in DNA: TGTGCCAGTAGTCGCGGGACAGGGGGCGAGGATGAGCAGTTCTTC. This chain uses TRBV19 with TRBJ2-1; 12 bases are shared with TRBD1. The V segment lost 5 bases and the J segment 8 bases; nucleotides outside the gene matches: 7. The CDR3 consists of 15 residues. The germline gives CDR1 LNHDA, CDR2 SQIVND (reference sequence).